This T cell receptor (beta chain) was captured by sequencing in a study of cytomegalovirus exposure and HLA in healthy donors. Study-wide context: Counted in an early data release were 65 million to 100 million unique TCRs from HLA-typed donors. General study findings and limits: Evidence from a later analysis indicated that most CMV-associated TCR beta chains looked HLA-restricted. For most TCR beta V segments, an earlier analysis put the productive rate at about 87% or about 30% of the time.

This CDR3 comprises 13 residues. A few counts support this clone. The antigen is unknown. Healthy bone marrow donors supplied every sample. Amplification used 60 Vbeta primers and 13 Jbeta primers. Assay: immunoSEQ multiplex PCR; the TCRdb copy retains only in-frame clones and omits some. The table lists 130,000 to 150,000 clones, about four fifths of them singletons, with around 4.1% in the top ten. Sequenced: PBMCs. The gene calls are TRBV12-2 and TRBJ1-1; the DNA was not compared with TRBD1, the D call given in the table. TRBV12-2 is a pseudogene locus. The clonotype was recovered from a man aged 40-50 years in good health and CMV-seronegative. The CDR3 region is CASRLVGQHEAFF. The CDR3 DNA is TGTGCAAGTCGCTTAGTGGGACAGCACGAAGCTTTCTTT.